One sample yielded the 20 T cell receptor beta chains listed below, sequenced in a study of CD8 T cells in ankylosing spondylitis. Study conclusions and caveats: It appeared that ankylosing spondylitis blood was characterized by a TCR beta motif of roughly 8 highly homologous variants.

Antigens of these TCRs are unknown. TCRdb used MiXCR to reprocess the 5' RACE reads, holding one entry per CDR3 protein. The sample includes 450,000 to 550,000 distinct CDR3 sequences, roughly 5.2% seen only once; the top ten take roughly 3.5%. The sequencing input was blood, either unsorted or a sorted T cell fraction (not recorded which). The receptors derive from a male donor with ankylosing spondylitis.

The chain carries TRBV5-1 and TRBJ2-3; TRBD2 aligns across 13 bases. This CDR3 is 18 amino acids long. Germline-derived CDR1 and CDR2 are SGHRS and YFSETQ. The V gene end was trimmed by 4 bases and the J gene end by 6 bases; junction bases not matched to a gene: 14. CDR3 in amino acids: CASSIGLAGERFEDTQYF. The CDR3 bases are TGCGCCAGCAGCATTGGACTAGCGGGGGAGCGATTTGAGGATACGCAGTATTTT.

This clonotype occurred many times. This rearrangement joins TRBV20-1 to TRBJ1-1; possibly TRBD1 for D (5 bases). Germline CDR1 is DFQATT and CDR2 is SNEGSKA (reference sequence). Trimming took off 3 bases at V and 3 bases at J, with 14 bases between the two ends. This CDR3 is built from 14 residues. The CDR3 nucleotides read TGCAGTGCTAGGATCCAGGGCCCAGACACTGAAGCTTTCTTT. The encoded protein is CSARIQGPDTEAFF.

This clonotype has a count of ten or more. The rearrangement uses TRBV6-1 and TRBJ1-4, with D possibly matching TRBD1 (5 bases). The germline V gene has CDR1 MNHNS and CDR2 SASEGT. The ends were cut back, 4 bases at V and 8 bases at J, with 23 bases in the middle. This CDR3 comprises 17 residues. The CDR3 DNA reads TGTGCCAGCAGTGGGGGGGACGGCGGAACGTGGGTCGAAAAACTGTTTTTT. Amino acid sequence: CASSGGDGGTWVEKLFF.

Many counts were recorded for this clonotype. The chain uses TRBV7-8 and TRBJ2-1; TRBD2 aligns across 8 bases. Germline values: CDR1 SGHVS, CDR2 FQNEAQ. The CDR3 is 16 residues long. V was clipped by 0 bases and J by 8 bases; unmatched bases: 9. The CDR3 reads CASSLARTSPGDEQFF. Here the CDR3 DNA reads TGTGCCAGCAGCTTAGCCCGGACTAGCCCGGGCGATGAGCAGTTCTTC.

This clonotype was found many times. DNA of the CDR3: TGCAGTGCTAGAGAGGCGCGCAGGGCTGGGTACAATGAGCAGTTCTTC. This encodes CSAREARRAGYNEQFF. The chain couples TRBV20-1 to TRBJ2-1, with D possibly being TRBD1 (5 bases). Trimming removed 0 bases from V and 4 bases from J, with 16 bases in between. The CDR3 runs to 16 residues. Germline values: CDR1 DFQATT, CDR2 SNEGSKA (reference sequence).

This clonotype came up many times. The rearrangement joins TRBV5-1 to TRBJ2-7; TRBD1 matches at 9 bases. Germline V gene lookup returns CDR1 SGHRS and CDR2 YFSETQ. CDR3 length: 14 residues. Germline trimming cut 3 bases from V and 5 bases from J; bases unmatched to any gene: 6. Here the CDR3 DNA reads TGCGCCAGCAGCTGGGGACAGGGAGGCGACGAGCAGTACTTC. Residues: CASSWGQGGDEQYF. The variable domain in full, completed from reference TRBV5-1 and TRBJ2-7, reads KAGVTQTPRYLIKTRGQQVTLSCSPISGHRSVSWYQQTPGQGLQFLFEYFSETQRNKGNFPGRFSGRQFSNSRSEMNVSTLELGDSALYLCASSWGQGGDEQYFGPGTRLTVT.

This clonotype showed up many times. CDR3 nucleotides: TGCAGTGCTAGACGCCAGCGGGGTGTGCTGTTCTTC. Translated, it gives CSARRQRGVLFF. The chain joins TRBV20-1 to TRBJ2-1, with TRBD2 identical over 7 bases. The V and J ends lost 2 bases and 15 bases, in that order; junction bases with no gene match: 10. Germline CDR1 is DFQATT and CDR2 is SNEGSKA (reference sequence). CDR3 length equals 12 residues.

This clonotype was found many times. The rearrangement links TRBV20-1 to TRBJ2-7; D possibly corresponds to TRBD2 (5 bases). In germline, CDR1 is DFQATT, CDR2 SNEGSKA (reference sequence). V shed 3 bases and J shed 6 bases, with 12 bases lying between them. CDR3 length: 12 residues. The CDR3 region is CSASGLAREQYF. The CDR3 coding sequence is TGCAGTGCTAGCGGGCTAGCCCGCGAGCAGTACTTC.

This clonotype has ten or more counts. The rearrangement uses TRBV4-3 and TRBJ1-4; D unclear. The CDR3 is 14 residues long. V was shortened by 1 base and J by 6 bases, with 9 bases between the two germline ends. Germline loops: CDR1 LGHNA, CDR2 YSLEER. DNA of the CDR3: TGCGCCAGCAGCCAAGGGGTCAACGATGAAAAACTGTTTTTT. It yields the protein CASSQGVNDEKLFF.

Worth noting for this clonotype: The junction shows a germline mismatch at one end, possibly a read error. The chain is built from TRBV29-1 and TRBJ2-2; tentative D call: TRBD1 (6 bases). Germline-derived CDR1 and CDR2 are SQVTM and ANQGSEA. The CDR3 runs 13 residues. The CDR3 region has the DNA TGCAGCGGTGGGACATCGAACACCGGGGAGCTGTCTTTT. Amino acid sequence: CSGGTSNTGELSF.

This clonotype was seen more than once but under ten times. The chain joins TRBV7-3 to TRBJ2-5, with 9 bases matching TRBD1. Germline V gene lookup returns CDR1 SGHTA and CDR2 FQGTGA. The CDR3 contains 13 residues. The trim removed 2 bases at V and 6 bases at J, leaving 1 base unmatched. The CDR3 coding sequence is TGTGCCAGCAGCTTAGGGACAGGGAAGACCCAGTACTTC. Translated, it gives CASSLGTGKTQYF.

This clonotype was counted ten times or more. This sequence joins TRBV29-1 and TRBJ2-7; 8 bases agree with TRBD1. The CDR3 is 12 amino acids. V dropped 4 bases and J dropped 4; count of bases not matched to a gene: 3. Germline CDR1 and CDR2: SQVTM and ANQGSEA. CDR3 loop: CSVGQGYYEQYF. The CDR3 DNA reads TGCAGCGTTGGACAGGGGTATTACGAGCAGTACTTC.

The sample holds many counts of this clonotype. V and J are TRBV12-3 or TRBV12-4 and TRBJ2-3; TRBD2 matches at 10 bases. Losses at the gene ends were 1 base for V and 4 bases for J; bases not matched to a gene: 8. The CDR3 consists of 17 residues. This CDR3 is CASSLEELAGNSDTQYF. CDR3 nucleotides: TGTGCCAGCAGTTTAGAGGAACTAGCGGGAAACTCAGATACGCAGTATTTT.

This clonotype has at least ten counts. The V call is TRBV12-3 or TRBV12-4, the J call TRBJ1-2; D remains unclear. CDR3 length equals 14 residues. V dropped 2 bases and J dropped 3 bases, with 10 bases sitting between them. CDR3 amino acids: CASSLWGGDYGYTF. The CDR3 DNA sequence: TGTGCCAGCAGTTTATGGGGTGGGGACTATGGCTACACCTTC.

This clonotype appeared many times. The chain's CDR3 is CASSLSQASGSYEQYF. CDR3 DNA sequence: TGTGCCAGCAGCTTATCCCAGGCTAGCGGGAGTTACGAGCAGTACTTC. The chain has TRBV7-9 and TRBJ2-7; 10 bases are shared with TRBD2. V was pared by 2 bases and J by 4 bases, with 8 bases of the junction left unmatched. The germline CDR1 and CDR2 sequences are SEHNR and FQNEAQ (reference sequence). The CDR3 contains 16 residues.

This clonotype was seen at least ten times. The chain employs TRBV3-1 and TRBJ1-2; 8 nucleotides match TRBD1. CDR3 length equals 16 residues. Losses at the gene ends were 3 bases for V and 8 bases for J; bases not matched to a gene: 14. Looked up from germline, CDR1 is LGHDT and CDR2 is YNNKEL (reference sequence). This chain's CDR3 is CASSHHRRTGTPGYTF. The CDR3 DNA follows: TGTGCCAGCAGCCACCACCGCCGGACAGGGACACCAGGCTACACCTTC.

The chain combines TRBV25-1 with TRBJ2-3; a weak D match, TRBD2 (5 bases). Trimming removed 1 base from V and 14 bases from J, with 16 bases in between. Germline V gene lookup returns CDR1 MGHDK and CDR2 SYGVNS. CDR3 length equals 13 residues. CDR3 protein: CASSESGGSRLYF. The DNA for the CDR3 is TGTGCCAGCAGTGAATCTGGAGGATCTCGCCTGTATTTT.

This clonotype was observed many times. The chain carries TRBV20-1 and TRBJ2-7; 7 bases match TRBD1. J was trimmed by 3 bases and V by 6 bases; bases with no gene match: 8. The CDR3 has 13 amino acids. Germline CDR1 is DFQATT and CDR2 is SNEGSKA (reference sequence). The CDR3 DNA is TGCAGTGCGTCCGGGACAGCCATCTACGAGCAGTACTTC. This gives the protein CSASGTAIYEQYF.

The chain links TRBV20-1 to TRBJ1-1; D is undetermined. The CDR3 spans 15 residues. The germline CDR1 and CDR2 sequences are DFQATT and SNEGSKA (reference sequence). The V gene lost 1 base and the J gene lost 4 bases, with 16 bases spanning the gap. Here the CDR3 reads CSARAAAWGSTEAFF. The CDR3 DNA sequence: TGCAGTGCTAGAGCGGCGGCCTGGGGTAGCACTGAAGCTTTCTTT.

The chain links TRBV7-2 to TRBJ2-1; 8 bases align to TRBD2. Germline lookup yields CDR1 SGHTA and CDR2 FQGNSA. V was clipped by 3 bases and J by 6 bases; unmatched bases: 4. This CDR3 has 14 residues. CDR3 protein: CASSFREGGNEQFF. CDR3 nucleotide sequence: TGTGCCAGCAGCTTCCGGGAGGGAGGCAATGAGCAGTTCTTC.